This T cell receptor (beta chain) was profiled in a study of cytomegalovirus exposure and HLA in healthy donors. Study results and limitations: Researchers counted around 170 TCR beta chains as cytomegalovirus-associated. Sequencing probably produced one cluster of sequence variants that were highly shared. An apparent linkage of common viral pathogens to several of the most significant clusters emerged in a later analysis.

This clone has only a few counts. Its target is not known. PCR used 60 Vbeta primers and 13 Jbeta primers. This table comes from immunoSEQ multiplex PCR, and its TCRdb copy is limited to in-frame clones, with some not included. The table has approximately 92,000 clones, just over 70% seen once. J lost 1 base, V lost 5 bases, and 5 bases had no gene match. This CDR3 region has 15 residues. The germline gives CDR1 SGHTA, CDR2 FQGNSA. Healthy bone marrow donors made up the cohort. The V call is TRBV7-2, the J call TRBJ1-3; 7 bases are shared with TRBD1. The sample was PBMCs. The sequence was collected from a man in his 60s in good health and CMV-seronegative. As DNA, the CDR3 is TGTGCCAGCAGCGCCTCGACAGGGTCTGGAAACACCATATATTTT. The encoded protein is CASSASTGSGNTIYF.